These 9 T cell receptor beta chains were sequenced from one sample in a study of blood T cell repertoires in COVID-19. Sequenced by immunoSEQ multiplex PCR; TCRdb stores in-frame clones only, minus some. The sample contains about 260,000 clones, around 86% of which appear only once. Sequenced: peripheral blood. These receptors originate from a woman between 40 and 50 years old who had recovered from COVID-19.

The sample holds one count of this clone. The chain combines TRBV19 with TRBJ1-2; TRBD1 matches 7 bases. This CDR3 region has 14 residues. Germline V lookup: CDR1 LNHDA, CDR2 SQIVND (reference sequence). V dropped 5 bases and J dropped 4; count of bases not matched to a gene: 7. The CDR3 DNA is TGTGCCAGTAGTCCACAGGGGAGCCCCTATGGCTACACCTTC. Its translation is CASSPQGSPYGYTF. Combining the CDR3 with reference TRBV19 and TRBJ1-2 gives the whole variable domain DGGITQSPKYLFRKEGQNVTLSCEQNLNHDAMYWYRQDPGQGLRLIYYSQIVNDFQKGDIAEGYSVSREKKESFPLTVTSAQKNPTAFYLCASSPQGSPYGYTFGSGTRLTVV.

V usage is TRBV27 and J usage is TRBJ1-6; the D gene is possibly TRBD1 (6 bases). V was trimmed by 6 bases and J by 3 bases, leaving 21 bases between them. There are 18 residues in the CDR3. Germline lookup yields CDR1 MNHEY and CDR2 SMNVEV (reference sequence). The CDR3 loop is CASSFQGGDTNYNSPLHF. The CDR3 DNA sequence: TGTGCCAGCAGCTTCCAGGGTGGGGACACTAACTATAATTCACCCCTCCACTTT.

Worth noting for this clone: The sample has other DNA sequences that encode this CDR3 too. CDR3 residues: CASSLGHLSYEQYF. The CDR3 region has the DNA TGTGCCAGCAGCCTGGGGCACCTATCCTACGAGCAGTACTTC. The V call is TRBV28, the J call TRBJ2-7, with D possibly TRBD1 on 5 matching bases. V was clipped by 6 bases and J by 1 base, with 13 bases between them. The CDR3 has 14 residues. Germline loops: CDR1 MDHEN, CDR2 SYDVKM.

The chain is built from TRBV9 and TRBJ2-5, with 7 bases identical to TRBD2. This CDR3 is 15 amino acids long. Germline assignment: CDR1 SGDLS and CDR2 YYNGEE. With V trimmed by 0 bases and J by 3 bases, 5 bases remained unmatched. This chain's CDR3 is CASSVAPGGKETQYF. For the CDR3, the DNA is TGTGCCAGCAGCGTAGCCCCGGGGGGAAAAGAGACCCAGTACTTC.

The chain joins TRBV4-1 to TRBJ1-2; a possible D gene is TRBD1 (6 bases). The CDR3 totals 15 residues. Germline CDR1 reads MGHRA; CDR2 reads YSYEKL. Trimming left V 7 bases short and J 9 bases short, with 24 bases between. The CDR3: CASNPLANRQDSYTF. The CDR3 region has the DNA TGCGCCAGCAACCCGTTGGCAAACCGACAGGACAGCTACACCTTC.

This clone was seen a few times. V gene TRBV5-1 combines with J gene TRBJ2-7; no clear D gene. The CDR3 sequence is 14 residues long. The germline CDR1 and CDR2 sequences are SGHRS and YFSETQ. Trimming stripped 1 base from V and 2 bases from J, with 10 bases between. The CDR3 nucleotides read TGCGCCAGCAGCTTGCAGGCCGAACCCTACGAGCAGTACTTC. Translation: CASSLQAEPYEQYF.

The chain couples TRBV3-1 (or the pseudogene TRBV3-2) to TRBJ1-3; no clear D gene. Trimming left V 0 bases short and J 4 bases short, with 4 bases between. Germline V gene data show CDR1 as LGHDT and CDR2 as YNNKEL (reference sequence). The CDR3 loop spans 13 amino acids. The CDR3 DNA sequence: TGTGCCAGCAGCCAAGACAGGGGAAACACCATATATTTT. This gives the protein CASSQDRGNTIYF.

The chain has TRBV11-2 and TRBJ1-6; D remains unclear. Deletions cut 5 bases from V and 8 bases from J, with 16 bases between. There are 15 residues in the CDR3. The germline V gene has CDR1 SGHAT and CDR2 FQNNGV. This chain's CDR3 is CASSPRTGFDSPLHF. The CDR3 DNA sequence: TGTGCCAGCAGCCCTCGGACGGGGTTCGATTCACCCCTCCACTTT.

The chain links TRBV7-6 to TRBJ2-3; perhaps TRBD2 as D (6 bases). Germline CDR1 reads SGHVS; CDR2 reads FNYEAQ. V was pared by 5 bases and J by 0 bases, with 21 bases between. The CDR3 extends over 18 amino acids. The CDR3 DNA reads as TGTGCCAGCAGCATACTTAGCGGAGGCCAGACTAGCACAGATACGCAGTATTTT. It yields the protein CASSILSGGQTSTDTQYF.